Below, 17 T cell receptor beta chains from the same sample are listed, as sequenced in a study of cytomegalovirus exposure and HLA in healthy donors. Sequencing was performed with immunoSEQ multiplex PCR; in TCRdb, only in-frame clones are kept and a portion is missing. The data contain a few hundred thousand clones, almost 90% of them singletons. Sequencing was carried out using PBMCs. These receptors were obtained from a woman under 30 in good health and CMV-seronegative.

In regard to this clone: The junction does not match germline at one end; this may be a read error. The gene calls are TRBV7-7 and TRBJ2-2; 9 bases match TRBD2. This CDR3 contains 15 residues. Germline loops: CDR1 SSHAT, CDR2 FNYEAQ (reference sequence). The CDR3: CASSSTSGVTGELFF. CDR3 DNA: TGTGCTAGCAGCTCGACTAGCGGTGTCACCGGGGAGCTGTTTTTT.

The chain has TRBV20-1 and TRBJ2-7; the D is unclear. Trimming left V 4 bases short and J 3 bases short, with 7 bases between. Germline V CDR1 and CDR2: DFQATT, SNEGSKA (reference sequence). The CDR3 covers 11 residues. The DNA for the CDR3 is TGCAGTGCTACCCAGTACTACGAGCAGTACTTC. Translated: CSATQYYEQYF.

The chain recombines TRBV18 with TRBJ2-2; TRBD1 aligns across 7 bases. Germline values: CDR1 KGHSH, CDR2 LQKENI. Trimming at V came to 3 bases and at J to 3 bases, leaving 4 bases not matched to a gene. The CDR3 is 15 amino acids. CDR3 region: CASSPYRGDTGELFF. The CDR3 bases are TGTGCCAGCTCACCTTACAGGGGAGACACCGGGGAGCTGTTTTTT.

The rearrangement uses TRBV4-1 and TRBJ1-4; D may be TRBD1 (5 bases). CDR3 length: 15 amino acids. Trimming stripped 1 base from V and 8 bases from J, with 14 bases between. Germline V gene data show CDR1 as MGHRA and CDR2 as YSYEKL. The CDR3 region is CASSQGTTVLEKLFF. Written as DNA, the CDR3 is TGCGCCAGCAGCCAAGGTACGACAGTGTTAGAAAAACTGTTTTTT.

V gene TRBV29-1 combines with J gene TRBJ1-1; 7 positions match TRBD1. Germline CDR1 SQVTM, CDR2 ANQGSEA. Unmatched junction bases numbered 13, after V lost 8 bases and J lost 4 bases. The CDR3 is 14 residues long. Here the CDR3 reads CSLRGTEKSTEAFF. CDR3 DNA: TGCAGCCTACGGGGGACAGAGAAAAGCACTGAAGCTTTCTTT.

The chain employs TRBV6-4 and TRBJ2-2; 9 bases match TRBD1. CDR3 size: 16 residues. V lost 2 bases, J lost 4 bases, and 5 bases stayed unmatched. CDR1 is MRHNA and CDR2 is SNTAGT in the germline V gene. The CDR3 region has the DNA TGTGCCAGCAGTGACACTCCGGGACAGGGCACCGGGGAGCTGTTTTTT. This encodes CASSDTPGQGTGELFF.

The chain links TRBV4-2 to TRBJ2-2; D might be TRBD2 (7 bases). The CDR3 extends over 15 amino acids. CDR1 is LGHNA and CDR2 is YNFKEQ in the germline V gene. V was clipped by 4 bases and J by 8 bases, with 17 bases between them. For the CDR3, the DNA is TGTGCCAGCAGCCCGATCGCGGGGGCCCCGGGGGAGCTGTTTTTT. This sequence encodes CASSPIAGAPGELFF.

The V gene is TRBV27, the J gene TRBJ1-5; D is uncertain. CDR1 MNHEY and CDR2 SMNVEV come from the germline V gene (reference sequence). Trimming left V 0 bases short and J 4 bases short, with 13 bases between. CDR3 length equals 16 residues. CDR3 DNA: TGTGCCAGCAGTTTATCCCCGGACGGAGGAAATCAGCCCCAGCATTTT. Translated: CASSLSPDGGNQPQHF.

The rearrangement joins TRBV27 to TRBJ1-5; D perhaps matches TRBD1 (6 bases). CDR1 and CDR2 from the germline V gene are MNHEY and SMNVEV (reference sequence). Trimming shortened V by 1 base and J by 6 bases, and 13 bases separated the two germline ends. This CDR3 comprises 15 residues. The CDR3 region has the DNA TGTGCCAGCAGTTTATTAGGCCAGGGGCTTCAGCCCCAGCATTTT. Protein sequence: CASSLLGQGLQPQHF.

The rearrangement uses TRBV6-6 and TRBJ2-3, with TRBD2 matching over 8 bases. This CDR3 has 15 amino acids. V lost 6 bases and J lost 4; bases outside the gene matches: 9. The germline gives CDR1 MNHNY, CDR2 SVGAGI (reference sequence). DNA for the CDR3: TGTGCCAGCAGCAACCCGGGACTAGGGGCAGATACGCAGTATTTT. Amino acid sequence: CASSNPGLGADTQYF.

The chain is built from TRBV28 and TRBJ2-7; maybe TRBD2 (5 bases). Germline CDR1 and CDR2: MDHEN and SYDVKM. V was trimmed by 5 bases and J by 2 bases, leaving 16 bases between them. This CDR3 is built from 15 residues. This chain's CDR3 is CASSPPGGQTYEQYV. In nucleotides, the CDR3 is TGTGCCAGCAGTCCACCCGGCGGGCAGACCTACGAGCAGTACGTC.

This chain uses TRBV5-1 with TRBJ2-1, with 11 bases matching TRBD1. The ends lost 4 bases at V and 7 bases at J; junction bases unmatched: 7. The CDR3 is made up of 15 amino acids. Germline-derived CDR1 and CDR2 are SGHRS and YFSETQ. The DNA for the CDR3 is TGCGCCAGCAGCCCCGGGACAGGGGGAGTTAATGAGCAGTTCTTC. This sequence encodes CASSPGTGGVNEQFF.

The J gene is TRBJ2-2, the V gene TRBV19, with 9 bases that match TRBD1. After removal of 5 bases from V and 9 bases from J, the junction contained 7 bases not matched to a gene. CDR1 and CDR2 from the germline V gene are LNHDA and SQIVND (reference sequence). This CDR3 spans 14 amino acids. The CDR3 sequence is CASSLRDRVRELFF. CDR3 coding DNA: TGTGCCAGTAGTCTCCGGGACAGGGTCCGGGAGCTGTTTTTT. The full variable domain, in which reference TRBV19 and TRBJ2-2 provide the parts outside the CDR3, is DGGITQSPKYLFRKEGQNVTLSCEQNLNHDAMYWYRQDPGQGLRLIYYSQIVNDFQKGDIAEGYSVSREKKESFPLTVTSAQKNPTAFYLCASSLRDRVRELFFGEGSRLTVL.

This clone was counted a single time. The chain is built from TRBV2 and TRBJ2-3, with D unresolved. V was shortened by 6 bases and J by 6 bases, with 7 bases between the two germline ends. This CDR3 is built from 11 residues. The germline CDR1 and CDR2 sequences are SNHLY and FYNNEI. The CDR3 loop is CASRALDTQYF. The CDR3, as DNA: TGTGCCAGCAGGGCTTTGGATACGCAGTATTTT.

The chain links TRBV18 to TRBJ2-1, with 14 bases aligning to TRBD2. The CDR3 is 15 residues long. The germline gives CDR1 KGHSH, CDR2 LQKENI. Unmatched junction bases numbered 3, after V lost 4 bases and J lost 7 bases. CDR3 nucleotides: TGTGCCAGCTCACGACTAGCGGGGGGGCCGAATGAGCAGTTCTTC. Protein: CASSRLAGGPNEQFF.

This chain connects TRBV30 to TRBJ1-6; the match to TRBD1 covers 7 bases. J was trimmed by 8 bases and V by 1 base; bases with no gene match: 8. The germline CDR1 and CDR2 sequences are GTSNPN and SVGIG (reference sequence). The CDR3 is 15 residues long. CDR3 sequence (DNA): TGTGCCTGGAGTGATGACAGGGTGGGTTATTCACCCCTCCACTTT. This encodes CAWSDDRVGYSPLHF. The full variable domain, in which reference TRBV30 and TRBJ1-6 provide the parts outside the CDR3, is SQTIHQWPATLVQPVGSPLSLECTVEGTSNPNLYWYRQAAGRGLQLLFYSVGIGQISSEVPQNLSASRPQDRQFILSSKKLLLSDSGFYLCAWSDDRVGYSPLHFGNGTRLTVT.

The chain joins TRBV5-1 to TRBJ1-3, with D uncertain. Trimming stripped 4 bases from V and 0 bases from J, with 11 bases between. The CDR3 has 15 residues. Germline V CDR1 and CDR2: SGHRS, YFSETQ. The CDR3 DNA reads TGCGCCAGCAGCCCCGAATATAGCTCTGGAAACACCATATATTTT. Its translation is CASSPEYSSGNTIYF.